This T cell receptor beta chain was recorded in a study of T-cell reconstitution after alpha-beta-depleted transplantation in children. Notes on the study in general: T cells produced anew were the main source of T-cell counts and diversity one year after transplant.

This clonotype was seen repeatedly, ten times or more. Antigen: not known. The CDR3 covers 17 residues. Germline CDR1 is SGHVS and CDR2 is FNYEAQ. The V and J ends lost 5 bases and 2 bases, in that order; junction bases with no gene match: 9. A library of TCRbeta sequences, prepared with unique molecular identifiers, was generated. MiXCR was run by TCRdb on the PCR reads, yielding one entry per CDR3 protein. Among hundreds of thousands of distinct CDR3 sequences, under 14% were seen once, and the ten largest hold about a quarter. This TCR came from a male patient aged 2-15 years who had a stem cell transplant for chronic granulomatous disease, so the T cells may come from the graft donor. Sequenced material: peripheral blood, taken 180 days after TCRalphabeta/CD19-depleted stem cell transplant. The gene calls are TRBV7-6 and TRBJ2-1, with 10 nucleotides matching TRBD1. The DNA for the CDR3 is TGTGCCAGCAGCCGCTCCACCGGGACAGGGGCCTACAATGAGCAGTTCTTC. This sequence encodes CASSRSTGTGAYNEQFF.